Listed below are T cell receptor beta chains from one sample, sequenced in a study of blood T cell repertoires in COVID-19. Data came from immunoSEQ multiplex PCR; TCRdb stores just in-frame clones and leaves some out. There are roughly 200,000 clones in the sample; under 90% occur only once, and around 7% lies in the top ten. The sequenced sample consisted of peripheral blood. Receptors were obtained from a man aged 35 to 55 with acute or convalescent COVID-19. The CDR3 runs from the conserved cysteine through the conserved F or W. D genes are given only for firm matches. Only part of the rows carry a size: once, few, many, or a class if the clone is expanded.

length	V	J	D	size	DNA	CDR3
13	TRBV30	TRBJ1-2	-	-	TGTGCCTGGAGTGTGGGCAGTAACTATGGCTACACCTTC	CAWSVGSNYGYTF
15	TRBV4-1	TRBJ2-7	-	-	TGCGCCAGCAGCCGAGAACCCGGCAGGGGCTACGAGCAGTACTTC	CASSREPGRGYEQYF
15	TRBV6-5	TRBJ1-5	-	-	TGTGCCAGCCACACCGGGACTGTTAGCAATCAGCCCCAGCATTTT	CASHTGTVSNQPQHF
19	TRBV15	TRBJ2-5	TRBD2	-	TGTGCCACCAGCAGAGATTCCCCGCGGGGAGGGGCACTTCAAGAGACCCAGTACTTC	CATSRDSPRGGALQETQYF
18	TRBV2	TRBJ2-1	TRBD2	once	TGTGCCAGCAGCCATACTAGCGGGGGGGCTGGATCCTACAATGAGCAGTTCTTC	CASSHTSGGAGSYNEQFF
14	TRBV6-5	TRBJ1-1	-	-	TGTGCCAGCACTCCGGGACACTCGAACACTGAAGCTTTCTTT	CASTPGHSNTEAFF
15	TRBV5-1	TRBJ1-4	-	once	TGCGCCAGCAGCTTGTTTGGAGCAACTAATGAAAAACTGTTTTTT	CASSLFGATNEKLFF
13	TRBV6-5	TRBJ1-2	-	-	TGTGCCAGCAGTCCTGGCCAGAACTATGGCTACACCTTC	CASSPGQNYGYTF
15	TRBV7-2	TRBJ2-7	-	-	TGTGCCAGCAGCCTTGGACTGCCTGGGCCCTACGAGCAGTACTTC	CASSLGLPGPYEQYF
14	TRBV9	TRBJ2-3	-	-	TGTGCCAGCAGCGTACGTAGTTACACAGATACGCAGTATTTT	CASSVRSYTDTQYF
14	TRBV14	TRBJ2-7	TRBD1	-	TGTGCCAGCAGCCAAAGGAAGACAGGGCTCGAGCAGTACTTC	CASSQRKTGLEQYF
16	TRBV30	TRBJ2-2	-	-	TGTGCCTGGGTTGTTGGGGAACAGGGCAACACCGGGGAGCTGTTTTTT	CAWVVGEQGNTGELFF
13	TRBV10-3	TRBJ2-2	TRBD1	once	TGTGCCACGGGACAGGGAAACACCGGGGAGCTGTTTTTT	CATGQGNTGELFF
11	TRBV30	TRBJ2-1	-	-	TGTGCCTGGAACGAGGGCAATGAGCAGTTCTTC	CAWNEGNEQFF
15	TRBV7-2	TRBJ2-1	TRBD2	-	TGTGCCAGCAGCTTAGTTGGCGGGGGGGCCCATGAGCAGTTCTTC	CASSLVGGGAHEQFF
13	TRBV5-1	TRBJ2-2	-	-	TGCGCCAGCAGCTTGGGAGGCTCCGGGGAGCTGTTTTTT	CASSLGGSGELFF